A selection of T cell receptor beta chains follows, all from one sample in a study of cytomegalovirus exposure and HLA in healthy donors. The assay was immunoSEQ multiplex PCR, and TCRdb's table has in-frame clones only and misses some. There are 160,000 or so clones in the sample; roughly four fifths occur only once, and around 10% lies in the top ten. Specimen: PBMCs. Receptor source: a man aged 50 to 59 in good health and CMV-seropositive. Each CDR3 is given with its conserved first and last residue. A D gene is named only where the DNA matches it firmly.

>TRBD1|15|TRBJ1-1|TRBV6-4
CASSMVAGGNTEAFF
TGTGCCAGCAGTATGGTGGCAGGGGGCAACACTGAAGCTTTCTTT
>.|14|TRBJ1-3|TRBV28
CASTPGAPGNTIYF
TGTGCCAGCACTCCTGGGGCTCCTGGAAACACCATATATTTT
>.|16|TRBJ2-6|TRBV30
CAWSPWGDSGANVLTF
TGTGCCTGGAGTCCCTGGGGAGACTCTGGGGCCAACGTCCTGACTTTC
>.|13|TRBJ1-1|TRBV5-1
CASSLGEDTEAFF
TGCGCCAGCAGCTTGGGAGAGGACACTGAAGCTTTCTTT
>.|13|TRBJ2-6|TRBV5-4
CASIRAGANVLTF
TGTGCCAGCATCCGGGCTGGGGCCAACGTCCTGACTTTC
>TRBD2|16|TRBJ2-7|TRBV27
CASSLSGSGSTYEQYF
TGTGCCAGCAGTTTATCAGGTAGCGGGAGCACCTACGAGCAGTACTTC
>.|15|TRBJ1-6|TRBV7-2
CASSPRDGYYSPLHF
TGTGCCAGCAGCCCGCGGGACGGATATTATTCACCCCTCCACTTT
>TRBD1|15|TRBJ1-5|TRBV27
CASSLGQGVDQPQHF
TGTGCCAGCAGTTTAGGACAGGGGGTCGATCAGCCCCAGCATTTT
>.|14|TRBJ1-3|TRBV19
CASSMQFSGNTIYF
TGTGCCAGTAGTATGCAGTTCTCTGGAAACACCATATATTTT
>TRBD1|15|TRBJ1-1|TRBV7-2
CASSPSAGGNTEAFF
TGTGCCAGCAGCCCATCAGCAGGGGGTAACACTGAAGCTTTCTTT
>TRBD1|14|TRBJ1-6|TRBV4-1
CASSSGQGASPLHF
TGCGCCAGCAGCAGTGGACAGGGGGCTTCACCCCTCCACTTT
>.|15|TRBJ1-5|TRBV2
CASLRGRDLGEPQHF
TGTGCCAGCTTGAGGGGAAGGGACTTGGGGGAGCCCCAGCATTTT
>.|14|TRBJ1-4|TRBV7-2
CASSFGPGNEKLFF
TGTGCCAGCAGCTTTGGGCCCGGTAATGAAAAACTGTTTTTT
>.|15|TRBJ2-7|TRBV7-2
CASSLDRARSREQYF
TGTGCCAGCAGCTTAGACAGGGCTCGATCCCGCGAGCAGTACTTC
>TRBD1|13|TRBJ1-5|TRBV29-1
CSVGGQGGQPQHF
TGCAGCGTCGGCGGACAGGGCGGTCAGCCCCAGCATTTT